The rows below give T cell receptor beta chains drawn from one sample of a study of STAT5B mutations in CD4+ large granular lymphocyte leukemia. The protocol was immunoSEQ multiplex PCR, while the TCRdb copy is restricted to in-frame clones and leaves out a portion. This sample has roughly 48,000 clones, with about three quarters found just once. The specimen was CD4+ T cells from blood buffy coats. These TCRs come from a human donor in good health. The CDR3 runs from the conserved cysteine through the conserved F or W. A D gene is named only where the DNA matches it firmly. Clone size is stated in some rows and not others, as once, few, many or a class when expanded.

J gene: TRBJ1-1; D gene: NA; clone size: NA; V gene: TRBV7-8; CDR3 DNA: TGTGCCAGCAGGGAGACAGAAATGAACACTGAAGCTTTCTTT; CDR3 protein: CASRETEMNTEAFF
J gene: TRBJ1-6; D gene: NA; clone size: few; V gene: TRBV5-1; CDR3 DNA: TGCGCCAGCAGCTCCGGGGGTGATTATAATTCACCCCTCCACTTT; CDR3 protein: CASSSGGDYNSPLHF
J gene: TRBJ1-1; D gene: NA; clone size: few; V gene: TRBV6-5; CDR3 DNA: TGTGCCAGTTCGAAACAGGGAAGCGTAAACACTGAAGCTTTCTTT; CDR3 protein: CASSKQGSVNTEAFF
J gene: TRBJ2-7; D gene: NA; clone size: few; V gene: TRBV5-8; CDR3 DNA: TGTGCCAGCAGCTTGGGAAGGTCCTACGAGCAGTACTTC; CDR3 protein: CASSLGRSYEQYF
J gene: TRBJ1-2; D gene: NA; clone size: few; V gene: TRBV28; CDR3 DNA: TGTGCCAGCAGTTTAGGGACCTATGGCTACACCTTC; CDR3 protein: CASSLGTYGYTF
J gene: TRBJ2-7; D gene: TRBD1; clone size: NA; V gene: TRBV11-2; CDR3 DNA: TGTGCCAGCAGCTTAGGACAGGGGGCTACCTACGAGCAGTACTTC; CDR3 protein: CASSLGQGATYEQYF
J gene: TRBJ2-1; D gene: NA; clone size: once; V gene: TRBV11-2; CDR3 DNA: TGTGCCAGCAGCTTAGGTCAGGGTGAGCAGTTCTTC; CDR3 protein: CASSLGQGEQFF
J gene: TRBJ1-2; D gene: NA; clone size: NA; V gene: TRBV5-1; CDR3 DNA: TGCGCCAGCAGCATCAACGACCCCAGGGACGGAGGCTACACCTTC; CDR3 protein: CASSINDPRDGGYTF
J gene: TRBJ2-5; D gene: NA; clone size: NA; V gene: TRBV5-8; CDR3 DNA: TGTGCCAGCAGCCGGGGGGCAGAAGAGACCCAGTACTTC; CDR3 protein: CASSRGAEETQYF
J gene: TRBJ1-3; D gene: NA; clone size: NA; V gene: TRBV10-2; CDR3 DNA: TGCGCCAGCAGTGAGTCGGGGGTGAACACCATATATTTT; CDR3 protein: CASSESGVNTIYF
J gene: TRBJ1-5; D gene: NA; clone size: NA; V gene: TRBV30; CDR3 DNA: TGTGCCTGGAGTAAGGGGAAGGGTCAGCCCCAGCATTTT; CDR3 protein: CAWSKGKGQPQHF
J gene: TRBJ2-5; D gene: NA; clone size: NA; V gene: TRBV27; CDR3 DNA: TGTGCCAGCAGTTTAAGGTGGGCTGGGGGACAAGAGACCCAGTACTTC; CDR3 protein: CASSLRWAGGQETQYF
J gene: TRBJ1-1; D gene: NA; clone size: few; V gene: TRBV30; CDR3 DNA: TGTGCCTGGAGTTTCCAGGGAAACACTGAAGCTTTCTTT; CDR3 protein: CAWSFQGNTEAFF
J gene: TRBJ2-4; D gene: NA; clone size: NA; V gene: TRBV2; CDR3 DNA: TGTGCCAGCAGTCCTCCGACCGTAGCCAAAAACATTCAGTACTTC; CDR3 protein: CASSPPTVAKNIQYF
J gene: TRBJ2-5; D gene: NA; clone size: NA; V gene: TRBV1; CDR3 DNA: TGCACCAGCAGCCCTCAGAAGGAGGAAGGGACCCAGTACTTC; CDR3 protein: CTSSPQKEEGTQYF
J gene: TRBJ1-1; D gene: TRBD1; clone size: NA; V gene: TRBV6-1; CDR3 DNA: TGTGCCAGCAGTCGCAGGGGGCAAGACAGTGAAGCTTTCTTT; CDR3 protein: CASSRRGQDSEAFF
J gene: TRBJ2-2; D gene: NA; clone size: NA; V gene: TRBV19; CDR3 DNA: TGTGCCAGTAGTCCTCTGGGAACCGGGGAGCTGTTTTTT; CDR3 protein: CASSPLGTGELFF
J gene: TRBJ2-5; D gene: TRBD2; clone size: NA; V gene: TRBV2; CDR3 DNA: TGTGCCAGCAGCCTAGGGACTAGCGGGGTGGGAGAGACCCAGTACTTC; CDR3 protein: CASSLGTSGVGETQYF
J gene: TRBJ1-5; D gene: NA; clone size: NA; V gene: TRBV27; CDR3 DNA: TGTGCCAGCAGCCGAACGGGGGCGGGTCAGCCCCAGCATTTT; CDR3 protein: CASSRTGAGQPQHF
J gene: TRBJ2-5; D gene: NA; clone size: NA; V gene: TRBV28; CDR3 DNA: TGTGCCAGCAGGGCCCCGGAGACCCAGTACTTC; CDR3 protein: CASRAPETQYF
J gene: TRBJ2-5; D gene: TRBD1; clone size: NA; V gene: TRBV28; CDR3 DNA: TGTGCCAGCACCGCGACAGGGGGCTTAGAGACCCAGTACTTC; CDR3 protein: CASTATGGLETQYF
J gene: TRBJ2-3; D gene: NA; clone size: NA; V gene: TRBV10-3; CDR3 DNA: TGTGCCATCAGTGACAGCAGACTCACAGATACGCAGTATTTT; CDR3 protein: CAISDSRLTDTQYF
J gene: TRBJ2-3; D gene: NA; clone size: NA; V gene: TRBV19; CDR3 DNA: TGTGCCAGTAGACCGACCGGCAGCACAGATACGCAGTATTTT; CDR3 protein: CASRPTGSTDTQYF
J gene: TRBJ2-5; D gene: TRBD2; clone size: NA; V gene: TRBV9; CDR3 DNA: TGTGCCAGCAGCTCCCTAGCGGGCCCGGGGACCCAGTACTTC; CDR3 protein: CASSSLAGPGTQYF
J gene: TRBJ2-7; D gene: TRBD1; clone size: once; V gene: TRBV11-2; CDR3 DNA: TGTGCCAGCAGCTTAGGACAGGGTATAGGGTACGAGCAGTACTTC; CDR3 protein: CASSLGQGIGYEQYF
J gene: TRBJ2-2; D gene: NA; clone size: NA; V gene: TRBV6-5; CDR3 DNA: TGTGCCAGCAGACCCGTAGGTGGGAACACCGGGGAGCTGTTTTTT; CDR3 protein: CASRPVGGNTGELFF
J gene: TRBJ1-2; D gene: NA; clone size: few; V gene: TRBV2; CDR3 DNA: TGTGCCAGCAGCTTACAGGCCTATGGCTACACCTTC; CDR3 protein: CASSLQAYGYTF
J gene: TRBJ2-3; D gene: NA; clone size: NA; V gene: TRBV6-5; CDR3 DNA: TGTGCCAGCAGTTGGCGGGGTTTTGCAGATACGCAGTATTTT; CDR3 protein: CASSWRGFADTQYF
J gene: TRBJ1-6; D gene: TRBD1; clone size: NA; V gene: TRBV28; CDR3 DNA: TGTGCCAGCAGTTTGGAGGGGGCTAGGGATCCCTATAATTCACCCCTCCACTTT; CDR3 protein: CASSLEGARDPYNSPLHF
J gene: TRBJ1-3; D gene: TRBD1; clone size: NA; V gene: TRBV5-1; CDR3 DNA: TGCGCCAGCAGCGCGCGACAGGGTTTGACTGGAAACACCATATATTTT; CDR3 protein: CASSARQGLTGNTIYF
J gene: TRBJ1-2; D gene: NA; clone size: NA; V gene: TRBV10-2; CDR3 DNA: TGCGCCAGCCGCTCGGGTATTAACTATGGCTACACCTTC; CDR3 protein: CASRSGINYGYTF
J gene: TRBJ1-4; D gene: NA; clone size: NA; V gene: TRBV2; CDR3 DNA: TGTGCCAGCAGGGCACAGGGCGTCGCTAATGAAAAACTGTTTTTT; CDR3 protein: CASRAQGVANEKLFF
J gene: TRBJ2-3; D gene: TRBD1; clone size: NA; V gene: TRBV7-7; CDR3 DNA: TGTGCTAGCAGTCCACAGGGGGGATCAGATACGCAGTATTTT; CDR3 protein: CASSPQGGSDTQYF
J gene: TRBJ2-2; D gene: NA; clone size: few; V gene: TRBV7-7; CDR3 DNA: TGTGCTAGCAGCTTAGGGAGTTCCGGGGAGCTGTTTTTT; CDR3 protein: CASSLGSSGELFF
J gene: TRBJ1-2; D gene: NA; clone size: NA; V gene: TRBV5-1; CDR3 DNA: TGCGCCAGCTGCCCTTCCGGGACCGACTATGGCTACACCTTC; CDR3 protein: CASCPSGTDYGYTF
J gene: TRBJ2-7; D gene: NA; clone size: NA; V gene: TRBV6-1; CDR3 DNA: TGTGCCAGCAGTGAAGTCCCCTACGAGCAGTACTTC; CDR3 protein: CASSEVPYEQYF
J gene: TRBJ2-1; D gene: TRBD2; clone size: NA; V gene: TRBV14; CDR3 DNA: TGTGCCAGCAGCCAAATCGGACTAGCGGGGGGGCTTAATGAGCAGTTCTTC; CDR3 protein: CASSQIGLAGGLNEQFF
J gene: TRBJ1-2; D gene: NA; clone size: NA; V gene: TRBV10-3; CDR3 DNA: TGTGCCATCAGTGATTGGCAGGGTCTGAGCTACACCTTC; CDR3 protein: CAISDWQGLSYTF
J gene: TRBJ2-5; D gene: NA; clone size: once; V gene: TRBV18; CDR3 DNA: TGTGCCAGCTCCCAGGTGGGACACTCGCAAGAGACCCAGTACTTC; CDR3 protein: CASSQVGHSQETQYF
J gene: TRBJ2-5; D gene: NA; clone size: NA; V gene: TRBV7-9; CDR3 DNA: TGTGCCAGCAGCTACTCCGGGGAGACCCAGTACTTC; CDR3 protein: CASSYSGETQYF
J gene: TRBJ2-1; D gene: NA; clone size: NA; V gene: TRBV7-2; CDR3 DNA: TGTGCCAGCAGCTTAGTATCCCAAAACAATGAGCAGTTCTTC; CDR3 protein: CASSLVSQNNEQFF
J gene: TRBJ2-3; D gene: NA; clone size: NA; V gene: TRBV4-2; CDR3 DNA: TGTGCCAGCAGCCAAGGGTCAGGACCAAGCACAGATACGCAGTATTTT; CDR3 protein: CASSQGSGPSTDTQYF
J gene: TRBJ2-2; D gene: TRBD1; clone size: NA; V gene: TRBV7-9; CDR3 DNA: TGTGCCAGCAGCTCAGCGGACAGGATGAACACCGGGGAGCTGTTTTTT; CDR3 protein: CASSSADRMNTGELFF
J gene: TRBJ2-5; D gene: TRBD2; clone size: few; V gene: TRBV5-5; CDR3 DNA: TGTGCCAGCAGCCCGGGGGGGTGGCAAGAGACCCAGTACTTC; CDR3 protein: CASSPGGWQETQYF
J gene: TRBJ2-1; D gene: TRBD2; clone size: NA; V gene: TRBV7-2; CDR3 DNA: TGTGCCAGCAGCTTAGCCGGGACTAGGGACCATGAGCAGTTCTTC; CDR3 protein: CASSLAGTRDHEQFF
J gene: TRBJ1-2; D gene: NA; clone size: NA; V gene: TRBV6-5; CDR3 DNA: TGTGCCAGCAGTTACTCGGACCGTGGGACCTATGGCTACACCTTC; CDR3 protein: CASSYSDRGTYGYTF